One sample yielded the 29 T cell receptor beta chains listed below, sequenced in a study of Tregs in tolerant kidney transplant recipients. Recipients received nonmyeloablative bone marrow transplants from related graft donors, with transient mixed chimerism. The protocol was immunoSEQ multiplex PCR, while the TCRdb copy is restricted to in-frame clones and leaves out a portion. The sample table sets out 15,000 or so clones. Specimen: CD8+ T cells from blood (PBMCs), collected 6 months after the transplant. The receptors here all came from a human patient who received a combined kidney and bone marrow transplant. The T cells may partly be graft donor cells.

The CDR3 reads CASRHHFESETQYF. The sequenced part of the CDR3 DNA is TGTGCCAGCAGGCACCACTTCGAATCAGAGACC. This chain connects TRBV14 to TRBJ2-5, with D hard to call. From the germline J gene comes the end of the CDR3, since the read stops 3 residues before it. CDR1 SGHDN and CDR2 FVKESK come from the germline V gene. V was clipped by 6 bases and J by 4 bases, with 15 bases between them. This CDR3 is 14 amino acids long. Drawing the rest from reference TRBV14 and TRBJ2-5, the complete variable domain is EAGVTQFPSHSVIEKGQTVTLRCDPISGHDNLYWYRRVMGKEIKFLLHFVKESKQDESGMPNNRFLAERTGGTYSTLKVQPAELEDSGVYFCASRHHFESETQYFGPGTRLLVL.

As regards this clone: Sequencing ends 3 residues short of the CDR3 end; the germline J gene provides the rest. The chain has TRBV19 and TRBJ2-5, with D tentatively TRBD1 or TRBD2 (5 bases each). Trimming shortened V by 3 bases and J by 3 bases, and 11 bases separated the two germline ends. This CDR3 has 14 residues. Germline CDR1 and CDR2: LNHDA and SQIVND (reference sequence). The CDR3 spells CASSIRGEKETQYF. The CDR3 DNA, read in part, is TGTGCCAGTAGTATCCGAGGGGAAAAAGAGACC.

As concerns this clone: The CDR3 end lies 3 residues beyond the end of the read and is filled in from the germline J gene. The chain carries TRBV14 and TRBJ2-7; 8 bases are a match to TRBD1. V trimming: 3 bases; J trimming: 3 bases; junction bases outside the gene matches: 4. In germline, CDR1 is SGHDN, CDR2 FVKESK. This CDR3 is 14 amino acids long. The sequenced part of the CDR3 DNA is TGTGCCAGCAGCCATCCAGGACAGGGCTACGAG. The encoded protein is CASSHPGQGYE. In full, the CDR3 reads CASSHPGQGYEQYF.

In the case of this clone: The read falls 3 residues short of the CDR3 end, and the missing part is taken from the germline J gene. The chain has TRBV19 and TRBJ2-7; weak D call: TRBD1 (6 bases). Germline V gives CDR1 LNHDA, CDR2 SQIVND (reference sequence). The CDR3 runs to 16 residues. V lost 3 bases and J lost 0, with 15 bases in between. The CDR3: CASSMGSRGSSYEQYF. CDR3 DNA (partial): TGTGCCAGTAGTATGGGATCCAGGGGAAGCTCCTACGAG.

As concerns this clone: The read gets to within 3 residues of the CDR3 end, and the germline J gene fills in the rest. Other DNA variants within this sample encode the same CDR3. V and J are TRBV20-1 and TRBJ2-2, with 7 bases identical to TRBD1. This CDR3 has 16 residues. Trimming cost V 0 bases and J 0 bases; bases outside gene matches: 4. In germline, CDR1 is DFQATT, CDR2 SNEGSKA (reference sequence). The CDR3 bases that were read are TGCAGTGCTAGAGATCGGACAGGTCCGAACACCGGGGAG. This translates into CSARDRTGPNTGE. In full, the CDR3 reads CSARDRTGPNTGELFF.

Regarding this clone: The read halts 3 residues ahead of the CDR3 end, with the missing end drawn from the germline J gene. This chain links TRBV2 with TRBJ2-1; D is perhaps TRBD2 (5 bases). V shed 3 bases and J shed 7 bases, with 19 bases lying between them. The germline V gene has CDR1 SNHLY and CDR2 FYNNEI. There are 16 residues in the CDR3. The part of the CDR3 DNA that was read is TGTGCCAGCAGTGAGGGCGGGCCGGACCGTCGGAATGAG. It encodes CASSEGGPDRRNE. Given in full, the CDR3 is CASSEGGPDRRNEQFF.

A remark on this clone: The read ends 3 residues shy of where the CDR3 ends; the end is completed using the germline J gene. The rearrangement joins TRBV19 to TRBJ2-1, with 8 positions matching TRBD2. The CDR3 covers 16 residues. Trimming at V came to 6 bases and at J to 9 bases, leaving 16 bases not matched to a gene. Germline V gene lookup returns CDR1 LNHDA and CDR2 SQIVND (reference sequence). The CDR3 sequence: CASSKSGLVRGGEQFF. CDR3 DNA, as far as it was read: TGTGCCAGTAGCAAATCGGGACTAGTGAGAGGGGGTGAG. Drawing the rest from reference TRBV19 and TRBJ2-1, the complete variable domain is DGGITQSPKYLFRKEGQNVTLSCEQNLNHDAMYWYRQDPGQGLRLIYYSQIVNDFQKGDIAEGYSVSREKKESFPLTVTSAQKNPTAFYLCASSKSGLVRGGEQFFGPGTRLTVL.

Worth noting for this clone: The CDR3 extends 3 residues past the end of the read, so its final part is completed from the germline J gene. The chain has TRBV29-1 and TRBJ1-2; TRBD1 aligns across 11 bases. Germline values: CDR1 SQVTM, CDR2 ANQGSEA. CDR3 length equals 12 residues. Incomplete CDR3 DNA: TGCAGCGTCGGGACAGGGGGTGGCGAC. Translation: CSVGTGGGD. The entire CDR3 protein reads CSVGTGGGDYTF.

Of note for this clone: The CDR3 is cut off 3 residues early in the read; its end comes from the germline J gene. The chain joins TRBV19 to TRBJ2-1; the D gene is possibly TRBD1 (6 bases). Looked up from germline, CDR1 is LNHDA and CDR2 is SQIVND (reference sequence). CDR3 size: 15 residues. V lost 2 bases, J lost 8 bases, and 16 bases lay in between. The CDR3 DNA, read in part, is TGTGCCAGTAGTATAACGGACTCAGGGGTCGATGAG. Translated, it gives CASSITDSGVDE. The whole CDR3 sequence is CASSITDSGVDEQFF.

A note on this clone: The sequence runs out 3 residues before the end of the CDR3; the remainder is reconstructed from the germline J gene. The chain joins TRBV11-2 to TRBJ2-3; D unclear. Trimming took 2 bases from V and 0 from J, leaving 9 bases between them. CDR3 length: 15 amino acids. Germline CDR1 reads SGHAT; CDR2 reads FQNNGV. The CDR3 loop is CASSLSASSTDTQYF. The sequenced part of the CDR3 DNA is TGTGCCAGCAGCTTAAGCGCTTCTAGCACAGATACG.

Remarks on this clone: The sequence runs out 3 residues before the end of the CDR3; the remainder is reconstructed from the germline J gene. The chain couples TRBV10-3 to TRBJ2-7; TRBD2 is a possible D gene (5 bases). Trimming removed 6 bases from V and 5 bases from J, with 20 bases in between. The CDR3 is 15 amino acids. Germline CDR1 ENHRY, CDR2 SYGVKD. CDR3 sequence reads: CAIRVQAQLGHEQYF. Incomplete CDR3 DNA: TGTGCCATCAGAGTTCAGGCCCAACTAGGTCACGAG.

In the case of this clone: The read stops 3 residues short of the end of the CDR3; the missing end is completed from the germline J gene. The chain employs TRBV19 and TRBJ2-3; TRBD1 might be the D (6 bases). This CDR3 contains 15 residues. Germline loops: CDR1 LNHDA, CDR2 SQIVND (reference sequence). CDR3 sequence: CASSITGLNNQPQYF. The sequenced part of the CDR3 DNA is TGTGCCAGTAGTATCACAGGGTTGAACAATCAGCCG.

Regarding this clone: The read comes to an end 3 residues before the CDR3 does, leaving the germline J gene to fill in the end. Other DNA variants within this sample encode the same CDR3. The chain links TRBV29-1 to TRBJ2-7, with D possibly being TRBD1 (5 bases). The length of the CDR3 is 12 residues. V lost 4 bases to trimming and J lost 4 bases, with 11 bases between them. Per germline, CDR1 SQVTM and CDR2 ANQGSEA. The CDR3 protein is CSVAVQAYEQYF. CDR3 bases read: TGCAGCGTTGCGGTACAGGCATACGAG.

Details on this clone: The sequence runs out 3 residues before the end of the CDR3; the remainder is reconstructed from the germline J gene. The gene calls are TRBV11-2 and TRBJ2-7, with TRBD1 matching 7 bases. There are 14 residues in the CDR3. Germline V CDR1 and CDR2: SGHAT, FQNNGV. J gave up 3 bases and V 1 base, and 3 bases lay outside the gene matches. The CDR3 protein is CASSLGGTDYEQYF. CDR3 DNA (partial): TGTGCCAGCAGCTTAGGAGGGACAGACTACGAG.

As regards this clone: The read terminates 3 residues before the CDR3 end, so the remaining end is supplied by the germline J gene. The chain recombines TRBV7-8 with TRBJ2-7, with D tentatively TRBD2 (6 bases). CDR3 length equals 15 residues. V dropped 4 bases and J dropped 2 bases, with 15 bases sitting between them. Germline V lookup: CDR1 SGHVS, CDR2 FQNEAQ. The CDR3: CASSSRDSRPYEQYF. The CDR3 bases that were read are TGTGCCAGCAGCTCCCGGGACTCGAGGCCCTACGAG.

Comment on this clone: Coverage ceases 3 residues before the CDR3 finishes, and the germline J gene fills in the end. The chain couples TRBV23-1 to TRBJ1-1; 8 nucleotides align to TRBD1. TRBV23-1 is an ORF, with its function uncertain. The CDR3 runs to 16 residues. V lost 2 bases and J lost 3; bases outside the gene matches: 8. The CDR3 bases that were read are TGCGCCAGCAGTCAACAACCAGGGGGCATGGACACTGAA. Its translation is CASSQQPGGMDTE. The full CDR3 is CASSQQPGGMDTEAFF.

Concerning this clone itself: The observed sequence ends 3 residues before the CDR3 terminus, with the missing tail filled in from the germline J gene. V gene TRBV20-1 combines with J gene TRBJ1-4; 8 nucleotides align to TRBD1. Germline CDR1 and CDR2: DFQATT and SNEGSKA (reference sequence). Unmatched junction bases numbered 13, after V lost 3 bases and J lost 4 bases. CDR3 length: 17 amino acids. The CDR3 DNA, read in part, is TGCAGTGCTAGCCCCGGGACAGGCGCATCAATTAATGAAAAA. Translated, it gives CSASPGTGASINEK. The full CDR3 is CSASPGTGASINEKLFF.

As regards this clone: The sequenced fragment ends 3 residues before the CDR3 boundary, so the rest is inferred from the germline J gene. V and J are TRBV7-9 and TRBJ2-3; possibly TRBD1 for D (6 bases). V dropped 6 bases and J dropped 2 bases, with 15 bases sitting between them. Germline loops: CDR1 SEHNR, CDR2 FQNEAQ (reference sequence). The CDR3 extends over 15 amino acids. The CDR3 loop is CASRLGTPPTDTQYF. The CDR3 bases that were read are TGTGCCAGCAGGCTTGGGACACCCCCCACAGATACG.

About this clone: The CDR3 goes on 3 residues after the read ends, and that part is filled in from the germline J gene. This chain uses TRBV6-1 with TRBJ2-5, with 10 bases matching TRBD2. Germline CDR1 reads MNHNS; CDR2 reads SASEGT. J was trimmed by 0 bases and V by 2 bases; bases with no gene match: 9. CDR3 size: 18 residues. The CDR3 here is CASSELAGALTYQETQYF. The CDR3 DNA, read in part, is TGTGCCAGCAGTGAACTAGCGGGGGCCTTAACGTACCAAGAGACC.

As to this clone: The observed sequence ends 3 residues before the CDR3 terminus, with the missing tail filled in from the germline J gene. The V gene is TRBV5-4, the J gene TRBJ2-3; tentatively, D is TRBD2 (6 bases). The CDR3 runs 14 residues. Trimming cost V 0 bases and J 4 bases, with 9 bases left between them. In germline, CDR1 is SGHNT, CDR2 YYREEE (reference sequence). Partial CDR3 DNA: TGTGCCAGCAGCTTGGGGACTACCCCAGATACG. Protein: CASSLGTTPDT. The entire CDR3 protein reads CASSLGTTPDTQYF.

Note on this clone: The CDR3 end falls 3 residues outside the read, so it is completed with the germline J gene. This rearrangement joins TRBV28 to TRBJ2-7, with 8 bases matching TRBD2. Germline lookup yields CDR1 MDHEN and CDR2 SYDVKM. The CDR3 runs 14 residues. The junction had 5 bases not matched to a gene; V was cut back by 2 bases and J by 5 bases. CDR3 DNA, as far as it was read: TGTGCCAGCAGTTTACCCGGACTAGCAAACGAG. Translation gives CASSLPGLANE. The CDR3, in full, reads CASSLPGLANEQYF. The entire variable domain, with the rest obtained from reference TRBV28 and TRBJ2-7, is as follows: DVKVTQSSRYLVKRTGEKVFLECVQDMDHENMFWYRQDPGLGLRLIYFSYDVKMKEKGDIPEGYSVSREKKERFSLILESASTNQTSMYLCASSLPGLANEQYFGPGTRLTVT.

Note on this clone: The CDR3 extends 3 residues past the end of the read, so its final part is completed from the germline J gene. The genes are TRBV2 and TRBJ1-2; D is ambiguous. Germline CDR1 SNHLY, CDR2 FYNNEI. There are 14 residues in the CDR3. The CDR3 reads CASSVGGSVHDYTF. The part of the CDR3 DNA that was read is TGTGCCAGCAGTGTTGGCGGGAGCGTCCATGAC.

About this clone: The read comes to an end 3 residues before the CDR3 does, leaving the germline J gene to fill in the end. The chain combines TRBV14 with TRBJ2-2, with D hard to call. Between the trimmed V and J ends, which lost 6 bases and 4 bases, there was a span of 6 bases. Germline V CDR1 and CDR2: SGHDN, FVKESK. The CDR3 sequence is 12 residues long. The covered CDR3 bases are TGTGCCAGCAGTTTAATCACCGGGGAG. Translation: CASSLITGE. The entire CDR3 reads CASSLITGELFF.

As regards this clone: The sequence runs out 3 residues before the end of the CDR3; the remainder is reconstructed from the germline J gene. The chain uses TRBV20-1 and TRBJ1-2, with a tentative D call TRBD1 (5 bases). CDR1 DFQATT and CDR2 SNEGSKA come from the germline V gene (reference sequence). V was trimmed by 3 bases and J by 5 bases, leaving 13 bases between them. CDR3 size: 13 residues. The sequenced part of the CDR3 DNA is TGCAGTGCTAGGGACATCCTTGAGTATGGC. Amino acid sequence: CSARDILEYG. The entire CDR3 is CSARDILEYGYTF.

CDR3 DNA (partial): TGTGCCAGCAGTCCGCGGTTCCGT. Translating gives CASSPRFR. In full, the CDR3 reads CASSPRFRQYF. J is TRBJ2-4 and V is TRBV28; no firm D call. The CDR3 end is not reached by the read, which stops 3 residues before it; the germline J gene fills it in. Germline CDR1 MDHEN, CDR2 SYDVKM. The length of the CDR3 is 11 residues.

In the case of this clone: The CDR3 end lies 3 residues beyond the end of the read and is filled in from the germline J gene. The rearrangement joins TRBV6-2 or TRBV6-3 to TRBJ2-1; TRBD1 agrees at 8 bases. With 11 bases clipped from V and 5 bases from J, the junction kept 8 bases outside the gene matches. The CDR3 is 13 amino acids. In germline, CDR1 is MNHEY, CDR2 SVGEGT. The DNA read from the CDR3 is TGTGCCGGTAGACAGGGGCCCGACAATGAG. Amino acid sequence: CAGRQGPDNE. The CDR3, in full, reads CAGRQGPDNEQFF.

To note about this clone: Sequencing ends 3 residues short of the CDR3 end; the germline J gene provides the rest. The gene calls are TRBV4-1 and TRBJ1-4, with D perhaps matching TRBD1 (6 bases). CDR1 is MGHRA and CDR2 is YSYEKL in the germline V gene. V lost 0 bases and J 7 bases, leaving 12 bases between the germline ends. CDR3 length: 15 amino acids. The CDR3 reads CASSQEGGLGEKLFF. CDR3 DNA (partial): TGCGCCAGCAGCCAAGAGGGGGGGCTCGGTGAAAAA.

A note on this clone: The CDR3 goes on 3 residues after the read ends, and that part is filled in from the germline J gene. This chain connects TRBV5-5 to TRBJ2-2; a possible D gene is TRBD1 (5 bases). V gave up 1 base and J gave up 6 bases, with 7 bases separating them. The CDR3 is 13 amino acids. Germline V gives CDR1 SGHKS, CDR2 YYEKEE (reference sequence). CDR3 DNA, as far as it was read: TGTGCCAGCAGCTTGCCAGGGTCCGGGGAG. Its translation: CASSLPGSGE. The CDR3 in its entirety is CASSLPGSGELFF.

Turning to this clone: The CDR3 is cut off 3 residues early in the read; its end comes from the germline J gene. V and J are TRBV18 and TRBJ2-7; D possibly uses TRBD1 or TRBD2 (5 bases each). Per the germline V gene, CDR1 is KGHSH and CDR2 is LQKENI. The length of the CDR3 is 13 residues. Trimming removed 2 bases from V and 2 bases from J, with 7 bases in between. CDR3 bases read: TGTGCCAGCTCACCAGAGGGGCCCTACGAG. Protein: CASSPEGPYE. The CDR3 as a whole reads CASSPEGPYEQYF.